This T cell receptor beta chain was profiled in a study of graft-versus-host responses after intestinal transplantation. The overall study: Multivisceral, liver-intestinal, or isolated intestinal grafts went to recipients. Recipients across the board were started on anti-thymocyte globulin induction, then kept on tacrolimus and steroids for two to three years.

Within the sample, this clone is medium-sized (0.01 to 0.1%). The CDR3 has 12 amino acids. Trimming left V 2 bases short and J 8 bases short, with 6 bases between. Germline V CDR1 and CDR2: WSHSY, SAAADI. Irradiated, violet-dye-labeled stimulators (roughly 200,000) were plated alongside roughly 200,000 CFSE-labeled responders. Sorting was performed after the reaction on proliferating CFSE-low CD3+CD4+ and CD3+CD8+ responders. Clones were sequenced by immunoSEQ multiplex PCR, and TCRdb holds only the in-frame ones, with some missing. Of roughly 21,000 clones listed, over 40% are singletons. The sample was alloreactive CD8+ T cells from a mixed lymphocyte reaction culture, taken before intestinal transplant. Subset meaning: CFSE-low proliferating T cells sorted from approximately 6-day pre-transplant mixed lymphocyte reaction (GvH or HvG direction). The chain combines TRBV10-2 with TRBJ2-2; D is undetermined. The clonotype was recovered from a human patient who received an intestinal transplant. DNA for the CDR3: TGCGCCAGCAGTGAGCTCAAGGGGGAGCTGTTTTTT. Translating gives CASSELKGELFF.